This T cell receptor beta chain was sequenced in a study of T cells in Graves' hyperthyroidism and ophthalmopathy (dated by TCRdb to the late 2010s). In the study overall: Peripheral blood was sampled at the time of initial diagnosis, prior to any treatment. Prospective prediction of ophthalmopathy was tested in an independent validation cohort of some 19 hyperthyroidism patients and 15 to 17 patients who later progressed to ophthalmopathy. TCR V-J signatures able to tell the groups apart were searched for in a discovery cohort of 90 to 100 patients, of whom over 40 had Graves' ophthalmopathy and more than 55 had stable Graves' hyperthyroidism. The study also compared thyroid tissue and blood T-cell repertoires from about six Graves' hyperthyroidism patients. TCR Vbeta CDR3 sequencing of 120 to 150 peripheral blood samples (over 40 ophthalmopathy, some 75 hyperthyroidism and roughly 17 progressor patients) is reported in the paper. The roughly 100 discovery patients were randomly divided into training and test sets at a 7:3 ratio. After blood sampling, hyperthyroidism patients were treated with methimazole at a starting dose of 30 mg daily, and ophthalmopathy patients were treated with high-dose intravenous methylprednisolone. Beyond this particular receptor, the publication reports: Most expanded thyroid clonotypes (frequency above 0.001) were also detected in blood, a finding suggesting that blood repertoires may reflect thyroid immune responses. Ophthalmopathy was separated from stable hyperthyroidism by a 13 V-J signature model, with around 90% sensitivity and roughly 84% specificity obtained in cross-validation and 80%/75% obtained in testing. Sample size was not statistically predetermined, and blinding of investigators to group allocation was not performed. In validation, the model predicted progression to ophthalmopathy a median of roughly 6.2 months before onset, with about 71% sensitivity and roughly 79% specificity.

The TCR beta CDR3 regions were amplified from the RNA transcripts. The TCR CDR3 was subjected to a first round of RT-PCR using the HTBI primer set and the Qiagen OneStep RT-PCR kit. Libraries were constructed in a second round of multiplex PCR, after which size selection and purification were performed. The libraries were sequenced on an Illumina HiSeq2000 using paired-end 100 bp reads. The published analysis was carried out like this. SOAPnuke was used to process the raw data, throwing out any read that contained adapters or uncalled bases, had a mean Phred below 15, or lacked an exact constant-primer or identifier match. High-quality paired reads were merged with COPE v1.2.5, and unique nucleotide sequences were defined as clonotypes. MiTCR v1.1 was used to align clonotypes to the IMGT TRBV, TRBD and TRBJ reference segments. The analysis included only V-J combinations with a frequency above 0.0001, which together covered 99% to 99.2% of the repertoires. A TCS score was defined as the ratio between F50 (clonal expansion) and ExV (chaos), using BLOSUM62-based TCRdist between CDR3 peptides within each V-J. Welch's t-statistics and random forest reduced 500 to 650 V-J features to 13, which were used in a naive Bayes classifier (R e1071). The raw public reads went through TCRdb reprocessing: fastp at Q25, MiXCR clone calling, in-frame beta chains kept. Under each unique CDR3 protein, matching rows form one entry showing the most common genes and DNA. In this record, the V and J calls reflect TCRdb's handling and not the investigators' own analysis. The sample table lists some 420,000 distinct CDR3 sequences, roughly an eighth of them with a count of one. 5.3% of the sample lies in the top ten.

Stable Graves' hyperthyroidism was defined as no progression to ophthalmopathy during 18 months of follow-up. The hyperthyroidism patients were between 18 and 65 years old and newly diagnosed, with a disease duration of less than 2 months. The study excluded patients with uncontrolled infections, other autoimmune diseases, pregnancy or lactation. Diagnoses were based on clinical symptoms, serum thyroxine and TRAb, thyroid ultrasound and orbital computed tomography. PBMCs were separated from approximately 9.9 ml of fresh peripheral blood using Ficoll-Paque density gradient centrifugation. Total RNA was extracted using Trizol reagent, and RNA quality was assessed on an Agilent 2100 Bioanalyzer. Reading the germline V gene (reference sequence) gives CDR1 LNHNV and CDR2 YYDKDF. Its CDR3 holds 16 amino acids, cysteine through phenylalanine. Left in the record is the CDR3 DNA by itself, 48 bases read in frame from the first base. V sheds 0 bases and J sheds 10 bases, leaving 19 bases between their ends.

This clonotype has ten or more counts. Its target antigen remains unknown. No base-level quality is on record; no much larger clone is a single base apart. Recombination linked TRBV15 to TRBJ2-1; TRBD2 is perhaps the D gene, given 6 matching bases. Sequencing was carried out using blood. The receptor was derived from a woman aged 18-29 years with Graves' hyperthyroidism. The DNA is as follows: TGTGCCACCAGCAGAGATTCTAGCGCCTACTTGGGGGAGCAGTTCTTC. Its coded protein is CATSRDSSAYLGEQFF.